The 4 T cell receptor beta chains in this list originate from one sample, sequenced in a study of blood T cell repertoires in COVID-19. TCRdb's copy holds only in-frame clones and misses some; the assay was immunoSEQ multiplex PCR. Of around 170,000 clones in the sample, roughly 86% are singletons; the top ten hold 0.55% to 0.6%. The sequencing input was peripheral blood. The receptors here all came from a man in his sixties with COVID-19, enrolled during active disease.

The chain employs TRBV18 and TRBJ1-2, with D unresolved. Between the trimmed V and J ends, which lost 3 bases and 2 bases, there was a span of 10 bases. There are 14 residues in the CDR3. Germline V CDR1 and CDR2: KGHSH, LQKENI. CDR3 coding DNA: TGTGCCAGCTCACCCGGGGTACAGAACTATGGCTACACCTTC. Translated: CASSPGVQNYGYTF.

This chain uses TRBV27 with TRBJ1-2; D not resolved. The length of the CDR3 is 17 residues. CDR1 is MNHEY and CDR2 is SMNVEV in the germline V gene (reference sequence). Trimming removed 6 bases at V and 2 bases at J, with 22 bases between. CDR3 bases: TGTGCCAGCAGCCCAAATCGGGTGAGGGTTACAAACTATGGCTACACCTTC. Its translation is CASSPNRVRVTNYGYTF.

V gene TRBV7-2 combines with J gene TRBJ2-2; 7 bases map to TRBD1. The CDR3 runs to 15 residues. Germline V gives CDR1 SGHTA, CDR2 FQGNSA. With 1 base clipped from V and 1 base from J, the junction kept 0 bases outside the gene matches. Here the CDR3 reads CASSLGTGNTGELFF. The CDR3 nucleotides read TGTGCCAGCAGCTTAGGGACAGGGAACACCGGGGAGCTGTTTTTT. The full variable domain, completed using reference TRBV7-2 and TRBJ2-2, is GAGVSQSPSNKVTEKGKDVELRCDPISGHTALYWYRQSLGQGLEFLIYFQGNSAPDKSGLPSDRFSAERTGGSVSTLTIQRTQQEDSAVYLCASSLGTGNTGELFFGEGSRLTVL.

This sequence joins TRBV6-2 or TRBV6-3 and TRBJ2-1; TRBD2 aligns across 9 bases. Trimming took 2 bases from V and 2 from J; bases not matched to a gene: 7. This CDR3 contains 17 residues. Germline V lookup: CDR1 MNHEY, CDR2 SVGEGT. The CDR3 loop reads CASSYRGTSSPYNEQFF. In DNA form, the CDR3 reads TGTGCCAGCAGTTACCGTGGGACTAGCTCTCCCTACAATGAGCAGTTCTTC.